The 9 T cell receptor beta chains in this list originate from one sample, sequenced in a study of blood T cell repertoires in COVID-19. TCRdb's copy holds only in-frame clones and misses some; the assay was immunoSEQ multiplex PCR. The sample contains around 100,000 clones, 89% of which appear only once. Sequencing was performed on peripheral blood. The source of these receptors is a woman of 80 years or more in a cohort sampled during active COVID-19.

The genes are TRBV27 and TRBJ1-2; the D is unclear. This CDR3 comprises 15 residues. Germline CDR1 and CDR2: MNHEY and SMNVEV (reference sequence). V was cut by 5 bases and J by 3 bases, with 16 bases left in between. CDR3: CASSPLPEEDYGYTF. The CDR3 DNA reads TGTGCCAGCAGTCCCCTGCCCGAGGAAGACTATGGCTACACCTTC.

CDR3 residues: CASSSGGHGITGELFF. The CDR3 region has the DNA TGCGCCAGCAGCTCGGGAGGGCATGGGATCACCGGGGAGCTGTTTTTT. This chain connects TRBV5-1 to TRBJ2-2, with TRBD2 matching over 8 bases. The germline V gene has CDR1 SGHRS and CDR2 YFSETQ. The V segment lost 3 bases and the J segment 4 bases; nucleotides outside the gene matches: 8. This CDR3 has 16 amino acids.

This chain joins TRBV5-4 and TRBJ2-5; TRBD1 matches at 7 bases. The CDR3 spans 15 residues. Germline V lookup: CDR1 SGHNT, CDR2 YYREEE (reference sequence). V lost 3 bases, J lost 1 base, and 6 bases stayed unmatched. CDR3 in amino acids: CASSSGQRSQETQYF. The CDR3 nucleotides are TGTGCCAGCAGCTCGGGACAGCGCAGCCAAGAGACCCAGTACTTC.

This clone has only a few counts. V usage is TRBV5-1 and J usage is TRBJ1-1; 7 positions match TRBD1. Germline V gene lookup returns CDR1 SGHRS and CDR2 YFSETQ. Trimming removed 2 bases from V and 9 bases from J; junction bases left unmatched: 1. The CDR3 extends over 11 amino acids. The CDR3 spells CASSLQGKAFF. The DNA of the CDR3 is TGCGCCAGCAGCTTACAGGGGAAAGCTTTCTTT.

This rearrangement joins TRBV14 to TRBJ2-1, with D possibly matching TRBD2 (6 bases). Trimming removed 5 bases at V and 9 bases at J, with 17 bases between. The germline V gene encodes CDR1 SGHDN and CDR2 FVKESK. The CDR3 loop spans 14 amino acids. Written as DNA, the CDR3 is TGTGCCAGCAGCTATTTAGGAGGGCCGGGTGAGCAGTTCTTC. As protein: CASSYLGGPGEQFF.

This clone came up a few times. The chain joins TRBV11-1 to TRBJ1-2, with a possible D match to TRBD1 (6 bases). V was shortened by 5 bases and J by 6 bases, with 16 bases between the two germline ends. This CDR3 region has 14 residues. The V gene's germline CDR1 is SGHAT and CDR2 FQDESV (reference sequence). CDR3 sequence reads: CASSVGTPGHGYTF. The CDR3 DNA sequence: TGTGCCAGCAGCGTCGGGACACCAGGACATGGCTACACCTTC.

The chain's CDR3 is CASSRTGTGGNYGYTF. The CDR3 DNA follows: TGTGCCAGTAGTAGAACCGGGACAGGGGGCAACTATGGCTACACCTTC. The chain links TRBV19 to TRBJ1-2; 12 bases line up with TRBD1. The CDR3 covers 16 residues. J was trimmed by 2 bases and V by 4 bases; bases with no gene match: 5. Germline values: CDR1 LNHDA, CDR2 SQIVND (reference sequence).

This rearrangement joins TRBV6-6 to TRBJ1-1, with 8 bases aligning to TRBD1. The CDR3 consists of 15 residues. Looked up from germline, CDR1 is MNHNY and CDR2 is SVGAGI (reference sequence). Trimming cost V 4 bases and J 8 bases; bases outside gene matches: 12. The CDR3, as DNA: TGTGCCAGCAGTTCACGGGGACAGGCAAGAAGGGAAGCTTTCTTT. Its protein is CASSSRGQARREAFF.

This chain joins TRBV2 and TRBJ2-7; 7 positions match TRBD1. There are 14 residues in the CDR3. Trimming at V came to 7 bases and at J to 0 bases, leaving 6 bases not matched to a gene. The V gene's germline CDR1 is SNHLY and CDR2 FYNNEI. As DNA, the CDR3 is TGTGCCAGCACCGAAGGACAGGCCTCCTACGAGCAGTACTTC. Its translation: CASTEGQASYEQYF.